These 16 T cell receptor beta chains were all obtained from the same sample, sequenced in a study of blood T cell repertoires in COVID-19. TCRdb's table, derived via immunoSEQ multiplex PCR, lists solely in-frame clones and lacks some. The table records 250,000 to 400,000 clones, more than 70% of them present only once. The sequencing sample was made of peripheral blood. These receptors originate from a young woman with COVID-19, enrolled during active disease.

This clone was observed once. The rearrangement links TRBV3-1 (or the pseudogene TRBV3-2) to TRBJ1-6, with D maybe TRBD1 (5 bases). This CDR3 spans 16 amino acids. The germline V gene has CDR1 LGHDT and CDR2 YNNKEL (reference sequence). The ends were cut back, 1 base at V and 3 bases at J, with 10 bases in the middle. The CDR3 sequence is CASSQAGNDYNSPLHF. The CDR3 coding sequence is TGTGCCAGCAGCCAAGCAGGGAACGACTATAATTCACCCCTCCACTTT.

This sequence joins TRBV5-1 and TRBJ2-1, with TRBD2 matching over 7 bases. CDR3 length equals 16 residues. Germline V gene lookup returns CDR1 SGHRS and CDR2 YFSETQ. The J segment lost 4 bases and the V segment lost 7 bases, leaving 14 bases of the junction unmatched. The CDR3 bases are TGCGCCAGCTCCGGACTAGGGCGGGTGCGTTACAATGAGCAGTTCTTC. It is translated as CASSGLGRVRYNEQFF.

This clone was seen just once. V usage is TRBV2 and J usage is TRBJ1-6; D is unresolved. The V end lost 1 base, the J end lost 4 bases, and 8 bases lay between the germline ends. This CDR3 has 15 residues. Germline loops: CDR1 SNHLY, CDR2 FYNNEI. In DNA, the CDR3 is TGTGCCAGCAGTGAAGGCAGATTTTATAATTCACCCCTCCACTTT. This sequence encodes CASSEGRFYNSPLHF.

This chain joins TRBV7-2 and TRBJ1-6; no reliable D call. Germline CDR1 reads SGHTA; CDR2 reads FQGNSA. Trimming cost V 7 bases and J 7 bases, with 11 bases left between them. This CDR3 is 13 amino acids long. The CDR3, as DNA: TGTGCCAGCAACGAACAAGTAAATTCACCCCTCCACTTT. Its translation is CASNEQVNSPLHF.

This chain uses TRBV5-4 with TRBJ1-2; 9 bases are shared with TRBD1. Germline V gene sequence: CDR1 SGHNT, CDR2 YYREEE (reference sequence). V shed 4 bases and J 7 bases; nucleotides not matched to a gene: 8. There are 14 residues in the CDR3. CDR3 in amino acids: CASSLDRDRAGYTF. The CDR3 bases are TGTGCCAGCAGCCTCGACCGGGACAGGGCTGGCTACACCTTC.

The CDR3 region is CASSYGRGNSYEQYF. CDR3 nucleotide sequence: TGTGCCAGCAGCTACGGTAGGGGGAACTCCTACGAGCAGTACTTC. The V and J genes are TRBV5-4 and TRBJ2-7; tentative D call: TRBD1 (6 bases). V was clipped by 3 bases and J by 0 bases, with 13 bases between them. CDR3 length equals 15 residues. Germline CDR1 and CDR2: SGHNT and YYREEE (reference sequence).

The gene calls are TRBV11-3 and TRBJ2-2; D possibly corresponds to TRBD1 (6 bases). CDR3 length equals 16 residues. Trimming took off 5 bases at V and 2 bases at J, with 15 bases between the two ends. Germline-derived CDR1 and CDR2 are SGHNT and YENEEA. The CDR3 coding sequence is TGTGCCAGCAGCGGCCGCGGACAGAGTAACACCGGGGAGCTGTTTTTT. Protein sequence: CASSGRGQSNTGELFF.

This chain joins TRBV7-8 and TRBJ1-2; TRBD1 agrees at 7 bases. With 5 bases clipped from V and 8 bases from J, the junction kept 11 bases outside the gene matches. The germline gives CDR1 SGHVS, CDR2 FQNEAQ. The CDR3 is 14 amino acids. The CDR3 loop reads CASSARTGAGGYTF. The CDR3 DNA reads as TGTGCCAGCAGCGCGCGGACAGGTGCCGGAGGCTACACCTTC. Combining the CDR3 with reference TRBV7-8 and TRBJ1-2 gives the whole variable domain GAGVSQSPRYKVAKRGQDVALRCDPISGHVSLFWYQQALGQGPEFLTYFQNEAQLDKSGLPSDRFFAERPEGSVSTLKIQRTQQEDSAVYLCASSARTGAGGYTFGSGTRLTVV.

V gene TRBV11-2 combines with J gene TRBJ2-4; possible D gene TRBD2, 6 bases. This CDR3 has 16 residues. Germline V CDR1 and CDR2: SGHAT, FQNNGV. The V and J ends lost 5 bases and 0 bases respectively, with 14 bases between them. The DNA of the CDR3 is TGTGCCAGCAGCACAACTAGCTGGGTAGCCAAAAACATTCAGTACTTC. Translating gives CASSTTSWVAKNIQYF.

This CDR3 reads CASSLGRPGLADYEQYF. The CDR3 DNA follows: TGTGCCAGCAGCTTAGGCCGACCGGGACTAGCGGACTACGAGCAGTACTTC. V is TRBV7-2 and J is TRBJ2-7; TRBD2 agrees at 11 bases. The CDR3 extends over 17 amino acids. The junction had 8 bases not matched to a gene; V was cut back by 1 base and J by 3 bases. Looked up from germline, CDR1 is SGHTA and CDR2 is FQGNSA.

The chain combines TRBV5-1 with TRBJ2-3; 9 nucleotides line up with TRBD1. The V segment lost 4 bases and the J segment 6 bases; nucleotides outside the gene matches: 6. CDR3 length: 14 amino acids. Germline loops: CDR1 SGHRS, CDR2 YFSETQ. The CDR3 region has the DNA TGCGCCAGCAGCCGACAGGGGGGAACGGATACGCAGTATTTT. It is translated as CASSRQGGTDTQYF.

In this sample, this clone turned up once. The gene calls are TRBV7-9 and TRBJ1-4; D may be TRBD1 (6 bases). The CDR3 has 15 amino acids. V lost 1 base and J lost 4, with 10 bases in between. CDR1 and CDR2 (germline): SEHNR, FQNEAQ (reference sequence). This CDR3 is CASSLGGTRNEKLFF. The DNA of the CDR3 is TGTGCCAGCAGCTTAGGAGGGACACGTAATGAAAAACTGTTTTTT.

The chain joins TRBV30 to TRBJ2-3; TRBD2 aligns across 9 bases. V lost 5 bases, J lost 2 bases, and 2 bases stayed unmatched. The germline gives CDR1 GTSNPN, CDR2 SVGIG (reference sequence). The CDR3 is 13 amino acids. CDR3 amino acids: CAWAGGNTDTQYF. The CDR3 nucleotides are TGTGCCTGGGCGGGGGGGAACACAGATACGCAGTATTTT.

The V gene is TRBV6-4, the J gene TRBJ2-3, with TRBD2 matching over 9 bases. CDR3 size: 15 residues. V lost 2 bases and J lost 2; bases outside the gene matches: 2. Germline V gene sequence: CDR1 MRHNA, CDR2 SNTAGT. The CDR3 here is CASSDAGGPTDTQYF. CDR3 in DNA: TGTGCCAGCAGTGACGCGGGGGGGCCCACAGATACGCAGTATTTT.

The V gene is TRBV19, the J gene TRBJ1-6; the match to TRBD1 covers 7 bases. Germline CDR1 is LNHDA and CDR2 is SQIVND (reference sequence). With V trimmed by 3 bases and J by 7 bases, 15 bases remained unmatched. The CDR3 is 18 amino acids. The CDR3 nucleotides are TGTGCCAGTAGTATTAAGGGCCCCCGGGACAGTAAGAATTCACCCCTCCACTTT. Translated: CASSIKGPRDSKNSPLHF.

J is TRBJ2-5 and V is TRBV7-2; weak D call: TRBD2 (6 bases). The CDR3 consists of 13 residues. V was trimmed by 3 bases and J by 5 bases, leaving 10 bases between them. Per germline, CDR1 SGHTA and CDR2 FQGNSA. In nucleotides, the CDR3 is TGTGCCAGCAGCTTTACGGGGGAGGAGACCCAGTACTTC. Its translation is CASSFTGEETQYF.